This T cell receptor beta chain was recorded in a study of cytomegalovirus exposure and HLA in healthy donors. The PCR was carried out with 60 Vbeta primers and 13 Jbeta primers. Libraries were prepared by immunoSEQ multiplex PCR; TCRdb keeps only in-frame clonotypes and omits some of them. This sample has around 99,000 clones; more than 70% occur once, and the top ten carry 7% to 8%. Trimming took 4 bases from V and 4 from J; bases not matched to a gene: 6. Germline V CDR1 and CDR2: SGHNT, YYREEE (reference sequence). This CDR3 has 16 residues. In nominal health when sampled, donors likely had unrecorded immune exposures nonetheless. The table lists this clone with a few counts.

This TCR was sampled from a man under 40 in good health and CMV-seronegative. The J gene is TRBJ1-4, the V gene TRBV5-4; 11 positions match TRBD1. Sequenced material: PBMCs. The CDR3 nucleotides are TGTGCCAGCAGCGGGGACAGGGGGAGCCTTAATGAAAAACTGTTTTTT. Protein: CASSGDRGSLNEKLFF.